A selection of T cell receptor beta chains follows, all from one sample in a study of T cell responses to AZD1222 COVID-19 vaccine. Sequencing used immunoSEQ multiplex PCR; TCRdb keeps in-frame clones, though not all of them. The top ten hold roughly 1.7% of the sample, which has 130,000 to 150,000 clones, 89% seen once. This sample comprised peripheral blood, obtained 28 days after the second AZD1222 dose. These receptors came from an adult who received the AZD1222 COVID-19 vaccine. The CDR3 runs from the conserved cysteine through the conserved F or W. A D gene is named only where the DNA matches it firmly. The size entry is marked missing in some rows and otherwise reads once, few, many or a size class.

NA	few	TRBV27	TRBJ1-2	TGTGCCAGCAGACGAGGGACATTCGATGGCTACACCTTC	CASRRGTFDGYTF
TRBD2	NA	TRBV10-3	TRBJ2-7	TGTGCCATCACCGGGGATAGCGGGGGAACCTACTCCTACGAGCAGTACTTC	CAITGDSGGTYSYEQYF
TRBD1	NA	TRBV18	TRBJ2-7	TGTGCCAGCTCACCACCGGGACAGGACTACGAGCAGTACTTC	CASSPPGQDYEQYF
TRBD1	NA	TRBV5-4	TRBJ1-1	TGTGCCAGCAGCCCCGGACAGGGTTACGCTGAAGCTTTCTTT	CASSPGQGYAEAFF
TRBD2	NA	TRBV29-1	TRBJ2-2	TGCAGCGTTGTTTCGGGACTAGCGGGAGACACCGGGGAGCTGTTTTTT	CSVVSGLAGDTGELFF
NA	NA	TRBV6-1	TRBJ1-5	TGTGCCAGCAGTGAACCACTCCGCGGCTCGGGCAATCAGCCCCAGCATTTT	CASSEPLRGSGNQPQHF
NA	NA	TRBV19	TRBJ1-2	TGTGCCAGTAGTATTGGAATCGGGGGCTACACCTTC	CASSIGIGGYTF
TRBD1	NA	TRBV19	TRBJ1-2	TGTGCCAGTAGTATATTCGAGGACAGGAGCGTTCATAACTATGGCTACACCTTC	CASSIFEDRSVHNYGYTF
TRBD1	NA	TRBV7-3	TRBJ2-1	TGTGCCAGCAGCTCAGGGGGCAAGAATGAGCAGTTCTTC	CASSSGGKNEQFF
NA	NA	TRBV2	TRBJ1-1	TGTGCCAGCAGGGACAGTGAGAACACTGAAGCTTTCTTT	CASRDSENTEAFF
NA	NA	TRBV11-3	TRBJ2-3	TGTGCCAGCAGCTTAGGCCTCGGACCGGGAACGGTCACAGATACGCAGTATTTT	CASSLGLGPGTVTDTQYF
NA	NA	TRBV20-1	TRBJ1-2	TGCAGTGCTAGTCATTCAGGGAACGGTGGCTACACCTTC	CSASHSGNGGYTF
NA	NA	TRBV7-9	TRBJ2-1	TGTGCCAGCAGCTTAGCAGAACGGTTGAATGAGCAGTTCTTC	CASSLAERLNEQFF
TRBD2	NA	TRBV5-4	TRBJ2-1	TGTGCCAGCAGTTCCAGCGGGAGCCTCTCCTACAATGAGCAGTTCTTC	CASSSSGSLSYNEQFF
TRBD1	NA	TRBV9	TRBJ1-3	TGTGCCAGCAGCGTAGCGGGACAGGGGAGAAACACCATATATTTT	CASSVAGQGRNTIYF
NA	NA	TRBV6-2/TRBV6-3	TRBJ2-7	TGTGCCAGCAGTTACCAGAGGGGGGATCCCTACGAGCAGTACTTC	CASSYQRGDPYEQYF
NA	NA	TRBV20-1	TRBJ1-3	TGCAGTGCTTCACATGGGGACACCATATATTTT	CSASHGDTIYF
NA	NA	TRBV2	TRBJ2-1	TGTGCCAGCAGTCTGACCGGACTCGAGAGCTCCTACAATGAGCAGTTCTTC	CASSLTGLESSYNEQFF
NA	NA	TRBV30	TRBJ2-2	TGTGCCTGGAGTTTAGGGGACACGCTCCACACCGGGGAGCTGTTTTTT	CAWSLGDTLHTGELFF
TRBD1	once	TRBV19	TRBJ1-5	TGTGCCAGTAGTTCGACAGGGTTAGGCAATCAGCCCCAGCATTTT	CASSSTGLGNQPQHF
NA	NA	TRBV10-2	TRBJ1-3	TGCGCCAGTGACACTACCGGACAGGGAAACACCATATATTTT	CASDTTGQGNTIYF
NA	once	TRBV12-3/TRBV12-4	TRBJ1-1	TGTGCCAGCAGTTTAGACAGACGCGACGTCGCTTTCTTT	CASSLDRRDVAFF
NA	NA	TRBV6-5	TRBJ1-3	TGTGCCAGCAGTTTCCAGGGGACCTCTGGAAACACCATATATTTT	CASSFQGTSGNTIYF
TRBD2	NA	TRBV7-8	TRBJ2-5	TGTGCCAGCAGCTTAACCCAATGGACTAGCGGGAGTGAGGGTGAGGAGACCCAGTACTTC	CASSLTQWTSGSEGEETQYF
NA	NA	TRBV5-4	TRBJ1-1	TGTGCCAGCAGCTTAGCAGGGTGGGAAACTGAAGCTTTCTTT	CASSLAGWETEAFF
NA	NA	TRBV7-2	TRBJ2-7	TGTGCCAGCAGTCGTCAGGGATACGAGCAGTACTTC	CASSRQGYEQYF
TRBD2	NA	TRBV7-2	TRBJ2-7	TGTGCCAGCAGCTTAGCGCCCGGGGGGGCGGGAGCCTTCGTGGAGCAGTACTTC	CASSLAPGGAGAFVEQYF
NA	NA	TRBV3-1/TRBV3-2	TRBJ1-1	TGTGCCAGCAGCCGTCAGCTGGGGGACACTGAAGCTTTCTTT	CASSRQLGDTEAFF
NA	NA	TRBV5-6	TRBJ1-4	TGTGCCAGCAGCTCCGATTTCGCGGACGGTGAAAAACTGTTTTTT	CASSSDFADGEKLFF
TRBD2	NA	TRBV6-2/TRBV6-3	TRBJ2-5	TGTGCCAGCAGTTACTACGGTCGCAATAGCGGGAAGGAGACCCAGTACTTC	CASSYYGRNSGKETQYF
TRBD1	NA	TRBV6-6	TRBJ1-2	TGTGCCAGCAGGGGACAGGTCTATGGCTACACCTTC	CASRGQVYGYTF
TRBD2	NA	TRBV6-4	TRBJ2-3	TGTGCCAGCAGCGAAAGACTAGCGGGAGACGGAGCAGATACGCAGTATTTT	CASSERLAGDGADTQYF